What follows are 12 T cell receptor beta chains derived from one specimen sequenced in a study of cytomegalovirus exposure and HLA in healthy donors. PCR involved 60 Vbeta and 13 Jbeta primers. TCRdb keeps only in-frame clones here, not all; method: immunoSEQ multiplex PCR. The sample records 150,000 or so clones, 84% being singletons. The sequenced sample was PBMCs. The source is a man between 18 and 29 years old in good health and CMV-seronegative.

The rearrangement uses TRBV7-9 and TRBJ2-5, with TRBD2 matching over 9 bases. V was pared by 4 bases and J by 5 bases, with 14 bases of the junction left unmatched. The CDR3 has 17 amino acids. Germline CDR1 is SEHNR and CDR2 is FQNEAQ (reference sequence). This CDR3 reads CASSSPRETSGRETQYF. Here the CDR3 DNA reads TGTGCCAGCAGCTCTCCTCGGGAGACTAGCGGTAGGGAGACCCAGTACTTC.

A single count supports this clone. The chain links TRBV6-1 to TRBJ2-1; D may be TRBD1 (5 bases). CDR3 length: 15 amino acids. CDR1 is MNHNS, CDR2 SASEGT, per germline. Trimming shortened V by 1 base and J by 7 bases, and 14 bases separated the two germline ends. CDR3 amino acids: CASSEDKGMWNEQFF. The CDR3 region has the DNA TGTGCCAGCAGTGAAGACAAGGGGATGTGGAATGAGCAGTTCTTC.

The chain couples TRBV2 to TRBJ2-5; 9 nucleotides align to TRBD1. The CDR3 runs 16 residues. J was trimmed by 5 bases and V by 6 bases; bases with no gene match: 13. Germline-derived CDR1 and CDR2 are SNHLY and FYNNEI. This CDR3 reads CASRKDRGSPGETQYF. CDR3 nucleotides: TGTGCCAGCAGAAAGGACAGGGGCTCACCTGGGGAGACCCAGTACTTC.

The chain couples TRBV11-2 to TRBJ2-3, with D unclear. Germline assignment: CDR1 SGHAT and CDR2 FQNNGV. Trimming cost V 5 bases and J 0 bases, with 15 bases left between them. The CDR3 has 16 residues. The CDR3 loop reads CASSLKRRASTDTQYF. CDR3 sequence (DNA): TGTGCCAGCAGCCTAAAGCGCCGAGCTAGCACAGATACGCAGTATTTT.

The chain has TRBV7-3 and TRBJ2-1, with D uncertain. CDR3 size: 13 residues. Trimming took off 5 bases at V and 12 bases at J, with 17 bases between the two ends. CDR1 is SGHTA and CDR2 is FQGTGA in the germline V gene. This chain's CDR3 is CASSPKSKRRQFF. CDR3 in DNA: TGTGCCAGCAGCCCGAAATCCAAGCGTAGGCAGTTCTTC.

The chain joins TRBV18 to TRBJ2-2, with D perhaps matching TRBD2 (5 bases). Germline V gene lookup returns CDR1 KGHSH and CDR2 LQKENI. CDR3 length: 15 amino acids. The V end lost 1 base, the J end lost 4 bases, and 10 bases lay between the germline ends. CDR3 DNA: TGTGCCAGCTCACCACGTGGACTTCGCACCGGGGAGCTGTTTTTT. Protein: CASSPRGLRTGELFF.

The CDR3, as DNA: TGTGCCAGTAGTATAGGGGAGGACAGGTACTATGGCTACACCTTC. Translation: CASSIGEDRYYGYTF. V and J are TRBV19 and TRBJ1-2, with TRBD1 matching 7 bases. Germline V gene data show CDR1 as LNHDA and CDR2 as SQIVND (reference sequence). J gave up 3 bases and V 1 base, and 5 bases lay outside the gene matches. CDR3 length: 15 amino acids.

The V and J genes are TRBV2 and TRBJ2-7; D might be TRBD2 (7 bases). The V end was cut by 6 bases, the J end by 0 bases, with 18 bases between. The CDR3 consists of 16 residues. Germline V gene lookup returns CDR1 SNHLY and CDR2 FYNNEI. DNA of the CDR3: TGTGCCAGCAGGCAGGGAGGGGGGTCGTTCTCCTACGAGCAGTACTTC. The encoded protein is CASRQGGGSFSYEQYF.

The chain uses TRBV7-2 and TRBJ2-3, with D maybe TRBD2 (6 bases). Between the trimmed V and J ends, which lost 6 bases and 3 bases, there was a span of 10 bases. Germline assignment: CDR1 SGHTA and CDR2 FQGNSA. The CDR3 is 13 amino acids. Written as DNA, the CDR3 is TGTGCCAGCAGTTTTGGACTAACAGATACGCAGTATTTT. Amino acid sequence: CASSFGLTDTQYF.

The chain is built from TRBV7-9 and TRBJ1-1; 8 bases agree with TRBD1. There are 12 residues in the CDR3. Germline trimming cut 7 bases from V and 5 bases from J; bases unmatched to any gene: 3. The germline V gene encodes CDR1 SEHNR and CDR2 FQNEAQ (reference sequence). CDR3 coding DNA: TGTGCCAGCATACAGGGGGATACTGAAGCTTTCTTT. Translation gives CASIQGDTEAFF. The full variable domain, in which reference TRBV7-9 and TRBJ1-1 provide the parts outside the CDR3, is DTGVSQNPRHKITKRGQNVTFRCDPISEHNRLYWYRQTLGQGPEFLTYFQNEAQLEKSRLLSDRFSAERPKGSFSTLEIQRTEQGDSAMYLCASIQGDTEAFFGQGTRLTVV.

The chain uses TRBV5-1 and TRBJ1-4; unclear D gene. The CDR3 covers 13 residues. The germline CDR1 and CDR2 sequences are SGHRS and YFSETQ. V shed 0 bases and J shed 10 bases, with 10 bases lying between them. This CDR3 is CASSLDPSRKLFF. The CDR3 coding sequence is TGCGCCAGCAGCTTGGACCCAAGCCGAAAACTGTTTTTT.

The chain uses TRBV27 and TRBJ1-5; 8 nucleotides agree with TRBD1. The trim removed 5 bases at V and 5 bases at J, leaving 14 bases unmatched. The CDR3 runs to 17 residues. CDR1 is MNHEY and CDR2 is SMNVEV in the germline V gene (reference sequence). The CDR3: CASSPTGVSSEYQPQHF. The CDR3 DNA reads as TGTGCCAGCAGTCCGACAGGGGTGAGTTCGGAATATCAGCCCCAGCATTTT.